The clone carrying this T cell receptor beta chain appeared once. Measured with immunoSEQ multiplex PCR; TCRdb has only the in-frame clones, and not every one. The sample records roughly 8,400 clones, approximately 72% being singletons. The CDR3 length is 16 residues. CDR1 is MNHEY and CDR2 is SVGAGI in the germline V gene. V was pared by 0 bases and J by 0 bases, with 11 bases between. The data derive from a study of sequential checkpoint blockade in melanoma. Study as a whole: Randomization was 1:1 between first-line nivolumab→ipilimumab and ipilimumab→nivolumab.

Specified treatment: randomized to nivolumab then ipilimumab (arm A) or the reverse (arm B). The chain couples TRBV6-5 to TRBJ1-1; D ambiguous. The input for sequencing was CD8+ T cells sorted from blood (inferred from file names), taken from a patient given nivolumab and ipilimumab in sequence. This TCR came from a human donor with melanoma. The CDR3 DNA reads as TGTGCCAGCAGTTACTCCCCGGGAATCATGAACACTGAAGCTTTCTTT. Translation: CASSYSPGIMNTEAFF.